This passage covers 7 T cell receptor beta chains from one sample sequenced in a study of blood T cells in healthy people across ages. A second PCR, run for about 7 to 11 cycles, used a sample-barcoded 5' primer plus a J-beta primer mix. In TCRdb, the 5' RACE reads were re-called with MiXCR into one record per CDR3 protein. Of roughly 500,000 distinct CDR3 sequences in the sample, 27% were seen once. The sequencing input was blood. These receptor sequences come from a woman between 65 and 79 years old in good health.

The chain carries TRBV7-2 and TRBJ2-1; tentative D call: TRBD2 (6 bases). With 5 bases removed from V and 8 bases from J, the gap between germline ends came to 16 bases. CDR3 length: 14 residues. Per germline, CDR1 SGHTA and CDR2 FQGNSA. CDR3 sequence: CASSRVVAADEQFF. In DNA form, the CDR3 reads TGTGCCAGCAGCCGGGTGGTAGCGGCCGATGAGCAGTTCTTC.

The chain recombines TRBV4-3 with TRBJ1-2, with TRBD1 matching over 8 bases. The CDR3 has 15 amino acids. Germline CDR1 reads LGHNA; CDR2 reads YSLEER. Losses at the gene ends were 4 bases for V and 0 bases for J; bases not matched to a gene: 4. CDR3 in DNA: TGCGCCAGCAGCCCTAGGGACAGGCCTAACTATGGCTACACCTTC. This gives the protein CASSPRDRPNYGYTF.

This chain links TRBV6-5 with TRBJ2-5; weak D call: TRBD1 (6 bases). The germline V gene has CDR1 MNHEY and CDR2 SVGAGI. This CDR3 is 14 amino acids long. V lost 2 bases to trimming and J lost 7 bases, with 14 bases between them. CDR3 in amino acids: CASSYTGTGLTQYF. The CDR3 coding sequence is TGTGCCAGCAGTTACACCGGTACAGGGTTGACCCAGTACTTC.

The CDR3 DNA reads TGTGCCAGCAGCCTTGGACTAGCTGGAAACACCATATATTTT. It yields the protein CASSLGLAGNTIYF. This chain joins TRBV11-3 and TRBJ1-3; D is unresolved. CDR3 length: 14 residues. With 5 bases removed from V and 2 bases from J, the gap between germline ends came to 10 bases. The germline CDR1 and CDR2 sequences are SGHNT and YENEEA.

There are a few counts of this clonotype. The CDR3 nucleotides are TGTGCCAGCAGCCGAGGTTATGGGGAAAAACTGTTTTTT. It translates to CASSRGYGEKLFF. The chain recombines TRBV27 with TRBJ1-4; D unclear. The CDR3 spans 13 residues. Per germline, CDR1 MNHEY and CDR2 SMNVEV (reference sequence). The V and J ends lost 6 bases and 8 bases respectively, with 13 bases between them.

As for this clonotype: A read error may account for a junction end that differs from germline. This rearrangement joins TRBV7-2 to TRBJ1-1; possible D gene TRBD1, 5 bases. The V gene's germline CDR1 is SGHTA and CDR2 FQGNSA. The CDR3 runs 15 residues. The DNA of the CDR3 is TGTGCCAGCAGCCTTCCGGGACGGATGAACATTGAAGCTTTCTTT. It specifies CASSLPGRMNIEAFF.

The chain uses TRBV6-6 and TRBJ1-1, with D maybe TRBD1 (6 bases). Trimming shortened V by 2 bases and J by 0 bases, and 13 bases separated the two germline ends. This CDR3 has 16 residues. Germline V gene sequence: CDR1 MNHNY, CDR2 SVGAGI (reference sequence). The CDR3 loop is CASSYPRGEVNTEAFF. The CDR3 DNA follows: TGTGCCAGCAGTTACCCGAGGGGGGAGGTGAACACTGAAGCTTTCTTT.